This T cell receptor beta chain was identified during a study of identical twins. TCRdb analysed the 5' RACE reads with MiXCR anew, one entry per CDR3 protein. The table records a few hundred thousand distinct CDR3 sequences, approximately 16% of them present only once. Trimming stripped 4 bases from V and 5 bases from J, with 11 bases between. The CDR3 contains 13 residues. CDR1 is LNHDA and CDR2 is SQIVND in the germline V gene (reference sequence). A further study also used this sample, focusing on yellow fever vaccine responses in identical twins.

This TCR was sampled from a woman under 30 in good health. The material sequenced was CD4+ T cells sorted from blood. This sequence joins TRBV19 and TRBJ1-1, with TRBD1 as a possible D gene (6 bases). The DNA for the CDR3 is TGTGCCAGTAGTAAGGGACAACGGACTGAAGCTTTCTTT. This codes for CASSKGQRTEAFF.